This T cell receptor beta chain originates from a study of cytomegalovirus exposure and HLA in healthy donors. Study-level results: Researchers reported from a later analysis that most CMV-associated TCR beta chains appeared HLA-restricted. Immune exposure information comprised only CMV serostatus. It was confirmed in vitro that three of the CMV-associated chains were specific for CMV antigens. In an earlier analysis, about 87% or about 30%: the productive usage of most TCR beta V segments.

PCR amplification relied on 60 Vbeta primers (plus 13 Jbeta primers). TCRdb keeps only in-frame clones here, not all; method: immunoSEQ multiplex PCR. The sample consists of 65,000 to 90,000 clones, roughly 70% of them appearing once. The sample holds a few counts of this clone. What it binds is not known. Between the trimmed V and J ends, which lost 5 bases and 0 bases, there was a span of 10 bases. There are 15 residues in the CDR3. The germline CDR1 and CDR2 sequences are SGHAT and FQNNGV. The sequenced sample consisted of PBMCs. This sequence was found in a man aged 40-49 years in good health and CMV-seronegative. V and J are TRBV11-2 and TRBJ1-4; D remains ambiguous. The CDR3 is CASSPKLATNEKLFF. Written as DNA, the CDR3 is TGTGCCAGCAGCCCAAAGCTTGCAACTAATGAAAAACTGTTTTTT.